The clone carrying this T cell receptor (beta chain) was detected a few times. The antigen remains unidentified. The J segment lost 7 bases and the V segment lost 5 bases, leaving 12 bases of the junction unmatched. There are 15 residues in the CDR3. From germline, CDR1 is MNHNS and CDR2 SASEGT. Researchers took RNA transcripts and amplified the TCR beta CDR3 regions from them. With the HTBI primer set, the TCR CDR3 went through a first round of RT-PCR. One entry per CDR3 protein, called by TCRdb with MiXCR from the multiplex PCR reads. Here the sample spans fewer than 350,000 distinct CDR3 sequences, 15% to 20% being singletons. The data were obtained in a study of T cells in Graves' hyperthyroidism and ophthalmopathy. On the study more broadly: Specimen type is peripheral blood, collected at initial diagnosis prior to any treatment. Regarding the study as a whole: Blood also held most thyroid clonotypes expanded beyond 0.001.

Uncontrolled infection, other autoimmune disease, pregnancy or lactation excluded patients. The source of the PBMCs was roughly 10 ml of fresh peripheral blood. V and J are TRBV6-1 and TRBJ2-7, with 9 bases that match TRBD2. The specimen sequenced was blood. The receptor's source is a man aged 50 to 60 with Graves' ophthalmopathy. The CDR3 coding sequence is TGTGCCAGCAGTCCCAAGGCGGGAGGGCCGGGTGAGCAGTACTTC. This codes for CASSPKAGGPGEQYF.